These T cell receptor beta chains were read from a single sample in a study of human T cells and chemical hapten exposure. Each CDR3 protein gets one entry after TCRdb re-called the RACE reads with MiXCR. The repertoire consists of approximately 400,000 distinct CDR3 sequences, with about 4.8% occurring once and the leading ten covering under 2.5%. This specimen consisted of whole blood, obtained in connection with sensitization to the hapten diphenylcyclopropenone (DPC). Receptors were obtained from a woman aged 45 to 65 with alopecia areata. Some clones in this sample may be carry-over from other donors' samples. Each CDR3 is given with its conserved first and last residue. A D gene is named only where the DNA matches it firmly. Expanded clones get a size class; other rows say once, few or many, or leave the size out.

d_gene	v_gene	j_gene	abundance	CDR3aa	CDR3nt
.	TRBV12-3/TRBV12-4	TRBJ2-1	.	CASSHGTYNEQFF	TGTGCCAGCAGTCACGGGACCTACAATGAGCAGTTCTTC
.	TRBV28	TRBJ2-1	many	CASSRNEQFF	TGTGCCAGCAGTCGCAATGAGCAGTTCTTC
TRBD1	TRBV2	TRBJ1-1	many	CASSLKGANTEAFF	TGTGCCAGCAGTCTAAAGGGGGCCAACACTGAAGCTTTCTTT
.	TRBV12-3/TRBV12-4	TRBJ1-5	many	CASSLRDSNQPQHF	TGTGCCAGCAGTTTAAGGGATAGCAATCAGCCCCAGCATTTT
.	TRBV4-3	TRBJ1-1	few	CASSLGPKDTEAFF	TGCGCCAGCAGCTTGGGCCCCAAGGACACTGAAGCTTTCTTT
.	TRBV5-4	TRBJ2-4	many	CASSADKGGNIQYF	TGTGCCAGCAGCGCTGATAAGGGCGGGAACATTCAGTACTTC
.	TRBV29-1	TRBJ2-3	few	CSAEAGTTDTQYF	TGCAGCGCCGAGGCCGGCACCACAGATACGCAGTATTTT
.	TRBV13	TRBJ2-5	many	CASRKNQATETQYF	TGTGCCAGCAGGAAAAATCAGGCCACTGAGACCCAGTACTTC
TRBD1	TRBV5-1	TRBJ1-2	many	CASREGTATTYGYTF	TGCGCCAGCAGAGAGGGGACAGCCACTACCTATGGCTACACCTTC
.	TRBV12-3/TRBV12-4	TRBJ1-1	many	CASSLTGVRRTEAFF	TGTGCCAGCAGTCTTACAGGCGTCCGGAGGACTGAAGCTTTCTTT
.	TRBV3-1	TRBJ2-2	.	CASAATLRNTGELFF	TGTGCCAGCGCAGCGACATTGCGGAACACCGGGGAGCTGTTTTTT
TRBD1	TRBV20-1	TRBJ2-1	many	CSASSTGKNEQFF	TGCAGTGCCTCTTCGACAGGGAAAAATGAGCAGTTCTTC
.	TRBV6-5	TRBJ1-5	many	CASSYSMGSTQPQHF	TGTGCCAGCAGTTACTCCATGGGGAGTACTCAGCCCCAGCATTTT
.	TRBV6-1	TRBJ1-1	few	CASSEHQMNTEAFF	TGTGCCAGCAGTGAGCATCAAATGAACACTGAAGCTTTCTTT
TRBD2	TRBV29-1	TRBJ2-3	many	CSVGTSQSTDTQYF	TGCAGCGTCGGGACTAGCCAAAGCACAGATACGCAGTATTTT
.	TRBV9	TRBJ2-7	.	CASSPWAGGAEQYF	TGTGCCAGCAGCCCCTGGGCAGGAGGAGCCGAGCAGTACTTC
.	TRBV6-6	TRBJ2-2	.	CASTPRRNTGELFF	TGTGCCAGCACCCCCCGAAGGAACACCGGGGAGCTGTTTTTT
.	TRBV9	TRBJ1-6	many	CASSETGTYNSPLHF	TGTGCCAGCAGTGAAACCGGGACGTACAATTCACCCCTCCACTTT
.	TRBV6-2/TRBV6-3	TRBJ2-5	few	CASSRLFREETQYF	TGTGCCAGCAGTCGACTATTCCGGGAAGAGACCCAGTACTTC
.	TRBV28	TRBJ2-7	many	CASSWGDSYEQYF	TGTGCCAGCAGTTGGGGGGACTCCTACGAGCAGTACTTC
TRBD1	TRBV5-1	TRBJ2-7	few	CASSGTGGDEQYF	TGCGCCAGCAGCGGGACAGGGGGAGACGAGCAGTACTTC
.	TRBV6-5	TRBJ2-1	.	CASSLPGLPNEQFF	TGTGCCAGCAGTCTCCCGGGACTCCCGAATGAGCAGTTCTTC
TRBD2	TRBV20-1	TRBJ2-1	many	CSASSRGLVVNEQFF	TGCAGTGCCTCCTCCCGTGGACTAGTGGTAAATGAGCAGTTCTTC
.	TRBV6-1	TRBJ1-1	many	CASTDGLEAFF	TGTGCCAGCACCGACGGACTCGAAGCTTTCTTT
.	TRBV11-1	TRBJ2-3	many	CASSLGDTGTDTQYF	TGTGCCAGCAGCTTAGGGGACACCGGCACAGATACGCAGTATTTT
.	TRBV6-5	TRBJ2-7	many	CASSSSPPGEQYF	TGTGCCAGCAGTTCCTCCCCTCCAGGCGAGCAGTACTTC
.	TRBV20-1	TRBJ1-1	.	CSAPEEGLDTEAFF	TGCAGTGCCCCGGAGGAGGGCCTAGACACTGAAGCTTTCTTT
.	TRBV29-1	TRBJ1-1	.	CSVWEGEGEAFF	TGCAGCGTTTGGGAGGGGGAGGGCGAAGCTTTCTTT
TRBD1	TRBV10-3	TRBJ1-3	many	CAISRWTGENSGNTIYF	TGTGCCATCAGTCGTTGGACAGGGGAAAACTCTGGAAACACCATATATTTT
TRBD1	TRBV28	TRBJ2-1	few	CASSPGTEIYNEQFF	TGTGCCAGCAGTCCTGGGACAGAGATTTACAATGAGCAGTTCTTC
.	TRBV7-9	TRBJ2-3	many	CASSPGLSGFTDTQYF	TGTGCCAGCAGCCCCGGACTATCAGGGTTCACAGATACGCAGTATTTT
TRBD1	TRBV11-2	TRBJ2-2	many	CASSLSTGYTGELFF	TGTGCCAGCAGCTTATCGACAGGGTACACCGGGGAGCTGTTTTTT
.	TRBV14	TRBJ2-5	.	CASSLGTIYQETQYF	TGTGCCAGCAGCCTGGGGACCATTTACCAAGAGACCCAGTACTTC
TRBD1	TRBV5-6	TRBJ2-7	.	CASSSKGGSRYEQYF	TGTGCCAGCAGCTCCAAAGGGGGCAGCCGGTACGAGCAGTACTTC
.	TRBV9	TRBJ1-3	many	CASSEGDSGNTIYF	TGTGCCAGCAGCGAGGGGGACTCTGGAAACACCATATATTTT
TRBD2	TRBV28	TRBJ2-5	.	CASSSPLGLAGTLETQYF	TGTGCCAGCAGTTCCCCCCTTGGACTAGCGGGAACTCTGGAGACCCAGTACTTC
TRBD1	TRBV28	TRBJ1-1	few	CASSLTGDYTEAFF	TGTGCCAGCAGTTTGACAGGGGACTACACTGAAGCTTTCTTT
.	TRBV2	TRBJ2-7	many	CASRKEDYEQYF	TGTGCCAGCAGGAAGGAGGACTACGAGCAGTACTTC
.	TRBV27	TRBJ1-5	many	CASSLSWGDALNQPQHF	TGTGCCAGCAGTTTATCATGGGGGGATGCTCTCAATCAGCCCCAGCATTTT
.	TRBV4-1	TRBJ1-5	many	CASSQDVSNQPQHF	TGCGCCAGCAGCCAAGATGTGAGCAATCAGCCCCAGCATTTT